Below, one T cell receptor (beta chain) is given with its context. Its antigen remains unidentified. Measured with immunoSEQ multiplex PCR; TCRdb has only the in-frame clones, and not every one. The sample contains roughly 250,000 clones, under 80% of which appear only once. The data were taken from a study of cytotoxic CD8 clonotypes in ibrutinib-treated CLL. Study summary: Of a cohort that held some 12 relapsed/refractory and roughly 15 treatment-naive patients, 17 were IGHV unmutated. Study-wide findings and caveats: The study found baseline clonality above age-matched healthy donors, tracking circulating CD8+ T-cell counts. Sustained-remission and progressing patients diverged in sampling times. The public clonotypes identified were infrequent and showed contraction or stability on treatment.

Germline CDR1 is SGHVS and CDR2 is FNYEAQ. This CDR3 spans 16 amino acids. J gave up 3 bases and V 5 bases, and 9 bases lay outside the gene matches. The specimen comprised PBMCs, sampled after 24 months of ibrutinib treatment. This receptor was identified in a human donor with chronic lymphocytic leukemia. This chain uses TRBV7-6 with TRBJ2-7; TRBD2 agrees at 11 bases. CDR3 nucleotides: TGTGCCAGCAGCGACAAATCAACTAGCGGGAGCTACGAGCAGTACTTC. Translation gives CASSDKSTSGSYEQYF.